This is a list of T cell receptor beta chains from one sample in a study of Graves' ophthalmopathy and Graves' hyperthyroidism. TCRdb re-called the multiplex PCR reads with MiXCR, one entry per CDR3 protein. The sample gives about 410,000 distinct CDR3 sequences, roughly 18% of which show up once; 1.6% is in the top ten. The sequenced sample was peripheral blood. These receptors originate from a young woman with Graves' ophthalmopathy. CDR3s include the opening cysteine and the closing phenylalanine or tryptophan. A D gene is named only where the DNA matches it firmly.

d_gene: .
v_gene: TRBV12-3/TRBV12-4
CDR3aa: CASSPPGLLTYEQYF

d_gene: TRBD2
v_gene: TRBV19
CDR3aa: CASSRLAESNYEQYF

d_gene: .
v_gene: TRBV28
CDR3aa: CASSLWPGGGEYEQYF

d_gene: .
v_gene: TRBV4-3
CDR3aa: CASSQEGTNTEAFF

d_gene: .
v_gene: TRBV27
CDR3aa: CASSLSRNQPQHF

d_gene: .
v_gene: TRBV6-2/TRBV6-3
CDR3aa: CATGRVYEQYF

d_gene: .
v_gene: TRBV20-1
CDR3aa: CSAINPRPEEQYF

d_gene: .
v_gene: TRBV5-6
CDR3aa: CASSFDSAAGELFF

d_gene: TRBD2
v_gene: TRBV7-8
CDR3aa: CASSNYGRETQYF

d_gene: .
v_gene: TRBV20-1
CDR3aa: CSAYRPAKNIQYF

d_gene: .
v_gene: TRBV6-4
CDR3aa: CASSWASGQPQHF

d_gene: TRBD2
v_gene: TRBV24-1
CDR3aa: CATSAAGLAGAAETQYF

d_gene: TRBD1
v_gene: TRBV27
CDR3aa: CASRGQGHYEQYF

d_gene: .
v_gene: TRBV4-3
CDR3aa: CASSQEDRDGPYEQYF

d_gene: .
v_gene: TRBV28
CDR3aa: CASSPDSGLLNYEQYF

d_gene: TRBD1
v_gene: TRBV6-1
CDR3aa: CASSPGQGLYQPQHF

d_gene: .
v_gene: TRBV11-2
CDR3aa: CASSLVGQTGELFF

d_gene: .
v_gene: TRBV24-1
CDR3aa: CATSDSRGGSNQPQHF